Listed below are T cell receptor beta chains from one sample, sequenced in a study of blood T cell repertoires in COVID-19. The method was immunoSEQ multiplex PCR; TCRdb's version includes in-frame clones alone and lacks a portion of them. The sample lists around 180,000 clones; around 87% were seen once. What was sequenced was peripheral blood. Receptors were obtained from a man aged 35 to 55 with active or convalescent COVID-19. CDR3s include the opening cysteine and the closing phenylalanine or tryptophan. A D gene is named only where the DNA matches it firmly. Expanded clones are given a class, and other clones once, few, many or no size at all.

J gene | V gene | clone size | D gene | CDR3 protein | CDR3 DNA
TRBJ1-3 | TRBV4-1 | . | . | CASSAGSGNTIYF | TGCGCCAGCAGCGCCGGCTCTGGAAACACCATATATTTT
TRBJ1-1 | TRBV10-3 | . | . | CAIRGRGNTEAFF | TGTGCCATCAGAGGGAGGGGGAACACTGAAGCTTTCTTT
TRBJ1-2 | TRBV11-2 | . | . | CASSLGFRGAFGYTF | TGTGCCAGCAGCTTAGGATTCCGGGGAGCCTTTGGCTACACCTTC
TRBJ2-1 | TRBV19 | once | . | CASSYSISYNEQFF | TGTGCCAGTAGCTATTCCATCTCCTACAATGAGCAGTTCTTC
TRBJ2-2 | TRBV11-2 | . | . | CASSSGLQGELFF | TGTGCCAGCAGCAGTGGACTTCAAGGGGAGCTGTTTTTT
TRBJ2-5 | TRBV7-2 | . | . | CASSLSPQGTQTQYF | TGTGCCAGCAGCTTGAGTCCGCAGGGGACGCAGACCCAGTACTTC
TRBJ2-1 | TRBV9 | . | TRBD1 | CASSPGQSSYNEQFF | TGTGCCAGCAGCCCGGGACAGAGCTCCTACAATGAGCAGTTCTTC
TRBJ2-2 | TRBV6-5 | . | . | CASTPGPGAGELFF | TGTGCCAGCACCCCGGGCCCGGGGGCCGGGGAGCTGTTTTTT
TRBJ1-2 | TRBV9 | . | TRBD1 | CASSVSQTPGTGRGYTF | TGTGCCAGCAGCGTCAGCCAGACCCCCGGGACAGGGCGCGGCTACACCTTC
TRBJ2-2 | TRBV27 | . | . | CASSTVNTGELFF | TGTGCCAGCAGCACGGTCAACACCGGGGAGCTGTTTTTT
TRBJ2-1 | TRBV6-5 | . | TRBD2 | CASARGGQNEQFF | TGTGCCAGCGCCCGGGGGGGCCAAAATGAGCAGTTCTTC
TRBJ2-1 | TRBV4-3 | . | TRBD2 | CASSQGVAGGTYNEQFF | TGCGCCAGCAGCCAAGGGGTAGCGGGGGGCACCTACAATGAGCAGTTCTTC
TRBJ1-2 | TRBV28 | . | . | CASSPGVGYGYTF | TGTGCCAGCAGTCCAGGGGTAGGGTATGGCTACACCTTC
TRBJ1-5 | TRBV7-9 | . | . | CASSQSSSQPQHF | TGTGCCAGCAGCCAATCGTCCAGTCAGCCCCAGCATTTT
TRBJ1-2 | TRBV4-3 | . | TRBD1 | CASSQDLVTGLPDGYTF | TGCGCCAGCAGCCAAGATCTGGTGACAGGGCTCCCGGATGGCTACACCTTC
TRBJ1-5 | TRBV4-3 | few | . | CASSQELVEQPQHF | TGCGCCAGCAGCCAAGAACTGGTCGAACAGCCCCAGCATTTT
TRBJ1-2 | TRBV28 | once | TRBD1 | CASSVDRGRIGYTF | TGTGCCAGCAGTGTTGACAGGGGGCGAATTGGCTACACCTTC
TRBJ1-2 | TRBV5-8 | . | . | CASSLGRSRDYGYTF | TGTGCCAGCAGCTTGGGCCGTAGCAGGGACTATGGCTACACCTTC
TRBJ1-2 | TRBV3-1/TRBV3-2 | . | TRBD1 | CASSHGTGAGGYTF | TGTGCCAGCAGCCACGGGACAGGGGCTGGTGGCTACACCTTC
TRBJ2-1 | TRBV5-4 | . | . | CASSGAKGSSISYNEQFF | TGTGCCAGCAGCGGAGCCAAAGGAAGCTCGATCTCCTACAATGAGCAGTTCTTC
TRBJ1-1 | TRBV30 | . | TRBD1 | CAWSQGAITEAFF | TGTGCCTGGAGCCAGGGGGCGATTACTGAAGCTTTCTTT
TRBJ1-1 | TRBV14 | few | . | CASSQSQLMNTEAFF | TGTGCCAGCAGCCAGTCACAGTTAATGAACACTGAAGCTTTCTTT
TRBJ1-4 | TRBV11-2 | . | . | CASSLSEKLFF | TGTGCCAGCAGCTTATCAGAAAAACTGTTTTTT
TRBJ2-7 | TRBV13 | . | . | CASSSPERGAEQYF | TGTGCCAGCAGCTCCCCAGAACGCGGAGCCGAGCAGTACTTC
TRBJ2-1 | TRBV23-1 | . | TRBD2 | CASSQSGTSGGPVAYNEQFF | TGCGCCAGCAGTCAATCGGGGACTAGCGGGGGTCCCGTGGCCTACAATGAGCAGTTCTTC
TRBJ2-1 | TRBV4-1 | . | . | CASSQGRQIFSYNEQFF | TGCGCCAGCAGCCAAGGTCGACAGATCTTCTCCTACAATGAGCAGTTCTTC
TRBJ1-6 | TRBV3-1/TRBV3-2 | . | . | CASSQASRSPLHF | TGTGCCAGCAGCCAAGCTTCGCGTTCACCCCTCCACTTT
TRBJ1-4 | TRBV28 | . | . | CASSAGRYNEKLFF | TGTGCCAGCAGTGCGGGACGGTATAATGAAAAACTGTTTTTT
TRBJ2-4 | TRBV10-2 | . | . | CASRVDAAGIQYF | TGCGCCAGCAGGGTAGACGCGGCTGGCATTCAGTACTTC
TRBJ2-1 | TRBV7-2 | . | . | CASSLAGGSPYNEQFF | TGTGCCAGCAGCTTAGCGGGGGGAAGCCCCTACAATGAGCAGTTCTTC
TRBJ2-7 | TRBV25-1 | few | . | CASSLQGNEQYF | TGTGCCAGCAGCTTACAGGGAAACGAGCAGTACTTC
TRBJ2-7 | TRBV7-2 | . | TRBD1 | CASSFRTGVSYEQYF | TGTGCCAGCAGCTTCCGGACAGGGGTCTCCTACGAGCAGTACTTC
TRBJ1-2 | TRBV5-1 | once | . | CASSTGEFNYGYTF | TGCGCCAGCAGCACGGGAGAGTTCAACTATGGCTACACCTTC
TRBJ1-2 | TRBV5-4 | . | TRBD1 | CASTPDRGAYGYTF | TGTGCCAGCACCCCGGACAGGGGGGCCTATGGCTACACCTTC
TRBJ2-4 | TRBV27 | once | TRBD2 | CASSFGGAKNIQYF | TGTGCCAGCAGTTTCGGGGGGGCCAAAAACATTCAGTACTTC
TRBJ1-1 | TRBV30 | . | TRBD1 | CAWTPQGGTEAFF | TGTGCCTGGACTCCACAGGGGGGCACTGAAGCTTTCTTT
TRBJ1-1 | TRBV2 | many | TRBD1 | CANRRRQGLFF | TGTGCCAACAGACGAAGACAGGGGCTTTTCTTT
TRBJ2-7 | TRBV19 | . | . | CATTAEGGYEQYF | TGTGCCACTACTGCGGAGGGAGGCTACGAGCAGTACTTC
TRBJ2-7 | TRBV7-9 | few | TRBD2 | CASSKLAGVYEQYF | TGTGCCAGCAGCAAACTAGCGGGGGTCTACGAGCAGTACTTC
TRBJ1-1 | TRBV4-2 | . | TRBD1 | CASSQRGLVAFF | TGTGCCAGCAGCCAAAGGGGGCTCGTAGCTTTCTTT
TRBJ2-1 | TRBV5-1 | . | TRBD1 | CASSRQGTAGEQFF | TGCGCCAGCAGCCGACAGGGGACCGCCGGTGAGCAGTTCTTC
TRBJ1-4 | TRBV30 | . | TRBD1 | CAWSVKGQGNEKLFF | TGTGCCTGGAGTGTAAAGGGACAGGGTAATGAAAAACTGTTTTTT
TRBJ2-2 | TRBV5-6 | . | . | CASSRQGTGELFF | TGTGCCAGCAGCCGCCAGGGGACCGGGGAGCTGTTTTTT
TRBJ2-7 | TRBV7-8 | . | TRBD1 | CASSIVTGAPTYEQYF | TGTGCCAGCAGCATAGTAACAGGGGCCCCTACTTACGAGCAGTACTTC
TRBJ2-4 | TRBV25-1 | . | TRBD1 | CAGPGTGNSENIQYF | TGTGCCGGGCCCGGGACAGGGAACTCCGAAAACATTCAGTACTTC